Below, one TCR beta chain is given with its context. The antigen remains undetermined. V was clipped by 4 bases and J by 4 bases; unmatched bases: 8. The CDR3 is 17 residues long. Germline assignment: CDR1 SGDLS and CDR2 YYNGEE. The data are from a study of T cell responses to AZD1222 COVID-19 vaccine. The study's findings and limits: Researchers took repertoire samples only after the peak T cell response had come. Donors skewed white British and female; clonal diversity was possibly underestimated. Among AZD1222 vaccinees, only six or seven were seropositive at baseline.

Some clones are missing from TCRdb's copy, which holds only in-frame ones; the method was immunoSEQ multiplex PCR. Among 77,000 or so clones listed, approximately 88% were seen once. The sequences come from peripheral blood, collected on day 0 of AZD1222 vaccination. This rearrangement joins TRBV9 to TRBJ2-5, with 15 nucleotides matching TRBD2. The source of this sequence is an adult in good health. The CDR3 protein is CASSKGLAGGQRETQYF. CDR3 nucleotides: TGTGCCAGCAGCAAGGGACTAGCGGGGGGCCAGAGAGAGACCCAGTACTTC.